Detailed here is one T cell receptor (beta chain). This sample was taken from a study of blood T cell repertoires in COVID-19. From germline, CDR1 is SGHRS and CDR2 YFSETQ. The CDR3 sequence is 16 residues long. V was trimmed by 1 base and J by 0 bases, leaving 11 bases between them. Generated by immunoSEQ multiplex PCR, the TCRdb table keeps only in-frame clones and is missing some. The sample has under 200,000 clones; approximately 90% are singletons. Sample: peripheral blood. This sequence joins TRBV5-1 and TRBJ1-3, with a weak D call TRBD1 (5 bases). The sequence was obtained from a man between 18 and 29 years old with acute or convalescent COVID-19. The CDR3 is CASSLQYQGSGNTIYF. The CDR3 DNA reads as TGCGCCAGCAGCTTGCAGTATCAGGGCTCTGGAAACACCATATATTTT.